This is a list of T cell receptor beta chains from one sample in a study of blood T cell repertoires in COVID-19. TCRdb's table, derived via immunoSEQ multiplex PCR, lists solely in-frame clones and lacks some. Among 190,000 or so clones listed, about four fifths were seen once. The sample was peripheral blood. These receptors originate from a man aged 50 to 59 with active or convalescent COVID-19. CDR3s include the opening cysteine and the closing phenylalanine or tryptophan. A D gene is named only where the DNA matches it firmly. Some rows have no size entry. The others give once, few or many, or a class for an expanded clone.

cdr3_length	v_call	j_call	d_call	clone_size	cdr3_aa	cdr3_nt
16	TRBV2	TRBJ2-5	TRBD2	-	CASSGASGRVVETQYF	TGTGCCAGCAGTGGAGCTAGCGGGAGGGTCGTAGAGACCCAGTACTTC
14	TRBV7-9	TRBJ2-1	TRBD2	-	CASRGSFSYNEQFF	TGTGCCAGTCGCGGGAGTTTCTCCTACAATGAGCAGTTCTTC
13	TRBV19	TRBJ1-1	-	few	CASSIDIGTEAFF	TGTGCCAGTAGTATAGATATCGGCACTGAAGCTTTCTTT
11	TRBV20-1	TRBJ2-7	-	-	CSASRGYEQYF	TGCAGTGCTAGCCGCGGGTACGAGCAGTACTTC
16	TRBV6-5	TRBJ2-1	TRBD1	-	CASSYWTGERANEQFF	TGTGCCAGCAGTTACTGGACAGGGGAGAGGGCCAATGAGCAGTTCTTC
16	TRBV7-3	TRBJ2-3	TRBD2	-	CASSSRLAGSTDTQYF	TGTGCCAGCAGCTCTCGACTAGCGGGAAGCACAGATACGCAGTATTTT
18	TRBV19	TRBJ2-3	TRBD2	-	CASSRALAGSASTDTQYF	TGTGCCAGTAGTCGGGCGCTAGCGGGAAGCGCGAGCACAGATACGCAGTATTTT
14	TRBV19	TRBJ1-6	-	-	CASSIVDSNSPLHF	TGTGCCAGTAGTATCGTGGACAGCAATTCACCCCTCCACTTT
14	TRBV27	TRBJ1-2	-	-	CASSLWEQGPGYTF	TGTGCCAGCAGTTTATGGGAACAGGGTCCTGGCTACACCTTC
14	TRBV30	TRBJ2-2	-	few	CAWSVGWNTGELFF	TGTGCCTGGAGTGTGGGCTGGAACACCGGGGAGCTGTTTTTT
12	TRBV28	TRBJ1-3	-	-	CASSSGGNTIYF	TGTGCCAGCAGTTCGGGGGGAAACACCATATATTTT
14	TRBV7-9	TRBJ2-5	-	-	CASSLLAGQETQYF	TGTGCCAGCAGCTTATTGGCGGGCCAAGAGACCCAGTACTTC
15	TRBV18	TRBJ1-2	-	-	CASSQRGDTLYGYTF	TGTGCCAGCTCACAGCGGGGGGACACCCTCTATGGCTACACCTTC
15	TRBV19	TRBJ1-2	TRBD1	-	CASSLDQGASYGYTF	TGTGCCAGTAGCTTAGATCAGGGGGCGAGCTATGGCTACACCTTC
13	TRBV2	TRBJ1-5	-	-	CASSGAGTGPQHF	TGTGCCAGCAGTGGGGCAGGAACAGGGCCCCAGCATTTT
15	TRBV7-9	TRBJ1-6	TRBD1	-	CASSLGQGTGSPLHF	TGTGCCAGCAGCTTAGGACAGGGTACAGGTTCACCCCTCCACTTT
17	TRBV7-9	TRBJ1-3	TRBD1	-	CASSSVRQGAFGNTIYF	TGTGCCAGCAGCTCCGTCCGGCAGGGGGCGTTTGGAAACACCATATATTTT
15	TRBV28	TRBJ1-2	-	-	CASSFSTAQQNGYTF	TGTGCCAGCAGTTTCTCGACAGCCCAGCAGAATGGCTACACCTTC
14	TRBV18	TRBJ2-7	-	few	CASSPDSPSNEQYF	TGTGCCAGCTCACCAGACAGCCCATCCAACGAGCAGTACTTC
13	TRBV12-3/TRBV12-4	TRBJ2-7	-	-	CASSYRVSYEQYF	TGTGCCAGCAGTTATAGAGTGTCCTACGAGCAGTACTTC
18	TRBV18	TRBJ2-5	TRBD2	-	CASSPLASGRATGETQYF	TGTGCCAGCTCACCATTGGCTAGCGGGAGGGCCACGGGAGAGACCCAGTACTTC
15	TRBV6-6	TRBJ2-7	TRBD2	-	CASRTFSGSSYEQYF	TGTGCCAGCAGAACATTTAGCGGGTCCTCCTACGAGCAGTACTTC
15	TRBV5-8	TRBJ2-2	TRBD2	-	CASSYRGGITGELFF	TGTGCCAGCAGCTACCGGGGGGGGATCACCGGGGAGCTGTTTTTT
12	TRBV19	TRBJ1-3	-	-	CASSRPGNTIYF	TGTGCCAGTAGTAGGCCTGGAAACACCATATATTTT
15	TRBV2	TRBJ2-1	TRBD2	once	CAILSGVNSYNEQFF	TGTGCCATCCTTAGCGGGGTGAACTCCTACAATGAGCAGTTCTTC
15	TRBV5-1	TRBJ1-6	TRBD1	once	CASSLAWTGVSPLHF	TGCGCCAGCAGCTTGGCTTGGACAGGGGTCTCACCCCTCCACTTT
15	TRBV6-2/TRBV6-3	TRBJ1-2	TRBD1	-	CASSSPTGGIGGYTF	TGTGCCAGCAGTTCGCCGACAGGGGGTATAGGCGGCTACACCTTC
14	TRBV3-1/TRBV3-2	TRBJ1-6	TRBD1	-	CASSPMDRGTPLHF	TGTGCCAGCAGCCCGATGGACAGGGGGACACCCCTCCACTTT
17	TRBV28	TRBJ1-3	-	-	CASSLPVGLGSGNTIYF	TGTGCCAGCAGTTTGCCGGTGGGCCTGGGCTCTGGAAACACCATATATTTT
17	TRBV19	TRBJ2-1	-	-	CASSMGTWTGRHNEQFF	TGTGCCAGTAGTATGGGTACATGGACTGGACGGCACAATGAGCAGTTCTTC
13	TRBV20-1	TRBJ1-5	TRBD1	-	CSASSTGNQPQHF	TGCAGTGCTAGTTCGACAGGGAATCAGCCCCAGCATTTT
16	TRBV6-1	TRBJ1-6	-	once	CASSVLSRAANSPLHF	TGTGCCAGCAGTGTCTTAAGCAGGGCGGCTAATTCACCCCTCCACTTT
14	TRBV2	TRBJ2-1	TRBD1	-	CASTQGAGYNEQFF	TGTGCCAGCACGCAGGGGGCAGGATACAATGAGCAGTTCTTC
14	TRBV18	TRBJ2-1	-	-	CASSPPIPGDEQFF	TGTGCCAGCTCACCACCGATCCCGGGAGATGAGCAGTTCTTC
15	TRBV19	TRBJ1-5	-	once	CASSQMRALNQPQHF	TGTGCCAGTAGTCAAATGAGAGCCCTCAATCAGCCCCAGCATTTT
13	TRBV27	TRBJ1-2	-	-	CASSRGGDYGYTF	TGTGCCAGCAGCCGGGGAGGTGACTATGGCTACACCTTC
13	TRBV3-1/TRBV3-2	TRBJ1-2	-	-	CASIWGRYYGYTF	TGTGCCAGCATCTGGGGGCGTTACTATGGCTACACCTTC
16	TRBV27	TRBJ2-5	-	-	CASSLNVGPAGETQYF	TGTGCCAGCAGTCTTAATGTTGGGCCTGCGGGAGAGACCCAGTACTTC
13	TRBV3-1/TRBV3-2	TRBJ2-7	TRBD1	-	CASSAPTGTWQYF	TGTGCCAGCAGCGCCCCGACAGGGACCTGGCAGTACTTC
17	TRBV28	TRBJ2-3	TRBD2	-	CASPPSLAGGSTDTQYF	TGTGCCAGCCCGCCTTCTTTAGCGGGAGGGTCCACAGATACGCAGTATTTT
15	TRBV15	TRBJ2-2	TRBD1	few	CATSSGQGETGELFF	TGTGCCACCAGCAGTGGACAGGGGGAAACCGGGGAGCTGTTTTTT
14	TRBV28	TRBJ1-4	TRBD1	few	CASSSGTANEKLFF	TGTGCCAGCAGTTCCGGGACAGCTAATGAAAAACTGTTTTTT
14	TRBV30	TRBJ1-3	-	-	CAWSVRVSGNTIYF	TGTGCCTGGAGTGTACGAGTTTCTGGAAACACCATATATTTT
16	TRBV11-1	TRBJ2-2	TRBD2	-	CASRPRLAGDTGELFF	TGTGCCAGCAGACCACGACTAGCGGGAGACACCGGGGAGCTGTTTTTT
12	TRBV6-5	TRBJ1-5	-	-	CASTQGTQPQHF	TGTGCCAGCACACAGGGTACCCAGCCCCAGCATTTT
15	TRBV19	TRBJ1-5	TRBD1	-	CASTPGTAVNQPQHF	TGTGCCAGTACCCCAGGGACAGCCGTTAATCAGCCCCAGCATTTT
13	TRBV27	TRBJ2-1	-	few	CASSLVANNEQFF	TGTGCCAGCAGTTTAGTGGCCAACAATGAGCAGTTCTTC
14	TRBV5-1	TRBJ2-5	TRBD1	once	CASSTGTVQETQYF	TGCGCCAGCAGCACGGGGACAGTCCAAGAGACCCAGTACTTC
15	TRBV19	TRBJ2-7	TRBD2	-	CASSLEAGWTREQYF	TGTGCCAGTAGTTTGGAAGCGGGGTGGACTAGAGAGCAGTACTTC
13	TRBV11-2	TRBJ2-5	-	-	CASSPVRGGTQYF	TGTGCCAGCAGCCCCGTCCGGGGAGGGACCCAGTACTTC
13	TRBV10-3	TRBJ1-1	-	-	CAISENRGTEAFF	TGTGCCATCAGTGAGAATCGAGGCACTGAAGCTTTCTTT
13	TRBV19	TRBJ1-4	TRBD1	-	CASSGQRDEKLFF	TGTGCCAGTTCGGGACAGAGAGATGAAAAACTGTTTTTT
15	TRBV18	TRBJ1-1	TRBD1	-	CASSPGGGQGTEAFF	TGTGCCAGCTCACCAGGGGGAGGACAGGGGACTGAAGCTTTCTTT
15	TRBV4-3	TRBJ2-1	-	-	CASSLRRGHYNEQFF	TGCGCCAGCAGCCTCCGGCGGGGGCACTACAATGAGCAGTTCTTC
15	TRBV30	TRBJ2-1	TRBD2	-	CAWSVRLAGDNEQFF	TGTGCCTGGAGTGTACGACTAGCGGGAGACAATGAGCAGTTCTTC